This passage covers 9 T cell receptor beta chains from one sample sequenced in a study of blood T cell repertoires in COVID-19 (dated by TCRdb to about 2020). Library creation used the immunoSEQ multiplex PCR assay. The clones in this table, taken by TCRdb from immuneACCESS, are in-frame only. Not every clone is retained; where verified, under half of the shortfall comes from an unresolved V gene, and the cause of the rest is unknown. A total of approximately 35,000 clones appear in this sample, 90% to 95% of them only once. Jointly, the top ten make up roughly 9.5% of the sample. Sequencing used peripheral blood. These receptors were taken from a human donor with active COVID-19. The donor label of this sample is uncertain.

V usage is TRBV7-3 and J usage is TRBJ2-2; 10 positions match TRBD1. J gave up 7 bases and V 4 bases, and 6 bases lay outside the gene matches. Germline assignment: CDR1 SGHTA and CDR2 FQGTGA. CDR3 length equals 15 residues. The CDR3 region has the DNA TGTGCCAGCAGCTGGACAGGGGGTTTAGGCGGGGAGCTGTTTTTT. Translating it yields CASSWTGGLGGELFF.

The V call is TRBV27, the J call TRBJ2-7, with TRBD2 matching over 11 bases. The trim removed 5 bases at V and 0 bases at J, leaving 6 bases unmatched. This CDR3 contains 16 residues. Germline V lookup: CDR1 MNHEY, CDR2 SMNVEV (reference sequence). The CDR3 reads CASSLSGRALSYEQYF. CDR3 DNA: TGTGCCAGCAGTCTTAGCGGGAGGGCTCTCTCCTACGAGCAGTACTTC.

In this sample, this clone turned up a few times. The genes are TRBV25-1 and TRBJ1-3; D is uncertain. CDR1 and CDR2 (germline): MGHDK, SYGVNS. This CDR3 spans 12 amino acids. Trimming took off 3 bases at V and 4 bases at J, with 4 bases between the two ends. This CDR3 is CASSDKGNTIYF. CDR3 in DNA: TGTGCCAGCAGTGACAAAGGAAACACCATATATTTT.

This clone was seen a few times. The CDR3 loop reads CASSQVEGAHEQYF. The CDR3 region has the DNA TGCGCCAGCAGCCAAGTGGAGGGGGCCCACGAGCAGTACTTC. The chain uses TRBV4-3 and TRBJ2-7; TRBD1 is a possible D gene (7 bases). Germline V gene lookup returns CDR1 LGHNA and CDR2 YSLEER. The V and J ends lost 1 base and 5 bases respectively, with 12 bases between them. The CDR3 is 14 amino acids.

The CDR3 loop is CAGTRSSSTDTQYF. As DNA, the CDR3 is TGTGCCGGAACTAGATCGTCTAGCACAGATACGCAGTATTTT. V usage is TRBV2 and J usage is TRBJ2-3; perhaps TRBD2 as D (5 bases). Trimming left V 11 bases short and J 0 bases short, with 15 bases between. CDR1 SNHLY and CDR2 FYNNEI come from the germline V gene. The CDR3 has 14 residues.

This clone was recorded only once. The rearrangement uses TRBV3-1 (or the pseudogene TRBV3-2) and TRBJ2-2, with 8 bases fitting TRBD2. Germline V lookup: CDR1 LGHDT, CDR2 YNNKEL (reference sequence). J gave up 9 bases and V 8 bases, and 11 bases lay outside the gene matches. The CDR3 has 14 amino acids. The CDR3 nucleotides are TGTGCCAGCCACCTCGGGGGGGGTGGAAGGGAGCTGTTTTTT. Residues: CASHLGGGGRELFF.

The chain recombines TRBV9 with TRBJ2-2; 9 nucleotides agree with TRBD2. J was trimmed by 4 bases and V by 4 bases; bases with no gene match: 11. The CDR3 has 17 residues. Looked up from germline, CDR1 is SGDLS and CDR2 is YYNGEE. The CDR3 DNA sequence: TGTGCCAGCAGCCCGGGGACTAGCTTTCATGCCACCGGGGAGCTGTTTTTT. Protein sequence: CASSPGTSFHATGELFF.

This rearrangement joins TRBV6-5 to TRBJ1-3; the D is unclear. CDR1 MNHEY and CDR2 SVGAGI come from the germline V gene. The CDR3 extends over 14 amino acids. Trimming left V 5 bases short and J 4 bases short, with 12 bases between. The CDR3 reads CASSTGTLGNTIYF. CDR3 sequence (DNA): TGTGCCAGCAGTACGGGAACCTTGGGAAACACCATATATTTT.

The J gene is TRBJ2-3, the V gene TRBV30; 12 positions match TRBD2. V dropped 1 base and J dropped 3; count of bases not matched to a gene: 2. The V gene's germline CDR1 is GTSNPN and CDR2 SVGIG (reference sequence). CDR3 length: 15 residues. In nucleotides, the CDR3 is TGTGCCTGGAGTGGGCTAGCGGGAGGGACAGATACGCAGTATTTT. Protein: CAWSGLAGGTDTQYF.